Given below is one T cell receptor beta chain in context. The data derive from a study of control samples from healthy donors and cancer patients. Libraries were prepared by immunoSEQ multiplex PCR; TCRdb keeps only in-frame clonotypes and omits some of them. The repertoire holds 150,000 or so clones, with over 80% as singletons. The CDR3 is made up of 14 amino acids. CDR1 is GTSNPN and CDR2 is SVGIG in the germline V gene (reference sequence). V gave up 8 bases and J gave up 0 bases, with 13 bases separating them. Sequencing was done on a sample of blood. The clonotype was recovered from a woman aged 45 to 65 in good health. The chain links TRBV30 to TRBJ1-4, with no clear D. CDR3 nucleotide sequence: TGTGCCGGCCGCCGTAGGGCAACTAATGAAAAACTGTTTTTT. Residues: CAGRRRATNEKLFF.